This TCR beta chain was recovered during a study of beta chain features in type 1 diabetes. Only one count was recorded for this clone. Its cognate antigen is unknown. The ends were cut back, 5 bases at V and 4 bases at J, with 23 bases in the middle. The germline V gene encodes CDR1 LNHDA and CDR2 SQIVND (reference sequence). CDR3 size: 17 residues. Findings and limits, study-wide: Significant though moderate, a shortening of TCRB CDR3s appeared in all four CD4+ subsets of Type 1 diabetes patients.

Populations obtained by sorting all exceeded 95% purity. Isolated RNA was reverse transcribed in full, so expressed TCRB transcripts were sequenced. The assay was immunoSEQ multiplex PCR, and TCRdb's table has in-frame clones only and misses some. The top ten hold less than 0.035% of the sample, which has a few hundred thousand clones, over 20% seen once. The sequence came from a woman aged 40-49 years with type 1 diabetes. This chain joins TRBV19 and TRBJ1-1; no clear D gene. Sequenced input: naive CD4+ T cells from blood. The CDR3 is CASSLNMAPAGSTEAFF. In DNA form, the CDR3 reads TGTGCCAGTAGTCTAAATATGGCACCGGCCGGGAGCACTGAAGCTTTCTTT.